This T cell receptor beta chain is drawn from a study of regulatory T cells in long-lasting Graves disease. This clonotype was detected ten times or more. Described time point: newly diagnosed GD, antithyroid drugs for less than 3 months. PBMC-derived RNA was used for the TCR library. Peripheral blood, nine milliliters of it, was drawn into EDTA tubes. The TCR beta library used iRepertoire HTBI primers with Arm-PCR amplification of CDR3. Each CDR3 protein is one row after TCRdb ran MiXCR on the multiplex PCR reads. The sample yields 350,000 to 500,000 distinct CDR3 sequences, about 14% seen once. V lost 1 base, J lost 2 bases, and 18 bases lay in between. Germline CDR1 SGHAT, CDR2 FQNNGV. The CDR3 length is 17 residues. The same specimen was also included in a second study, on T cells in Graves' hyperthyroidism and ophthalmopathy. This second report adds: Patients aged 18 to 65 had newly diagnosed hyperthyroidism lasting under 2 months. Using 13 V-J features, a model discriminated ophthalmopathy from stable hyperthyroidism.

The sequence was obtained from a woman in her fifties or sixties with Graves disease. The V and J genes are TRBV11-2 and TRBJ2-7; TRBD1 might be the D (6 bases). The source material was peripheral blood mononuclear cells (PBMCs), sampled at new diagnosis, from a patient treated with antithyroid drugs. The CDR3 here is CASSLAFGGHQPYEQYF. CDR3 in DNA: TGTGCCAGCAGCTTAGCCTTTGGGGGACACCAGCCCTACGAGCAGTACTTC.